This T cell receptor (beta chain) was profiled in a study of blood T cell repertoires in COVID-19. Here immunoSEQ multiplex PCR was the method, and the copy in TCRdb shows in-frame clones only, minus some. Of fewer than 450,000 clones in the sample, 90% were seen once. V lost 2 bases to trimming and J lost 3 bases, with 9 bases between them. The CDR3 consists of 14 residues. Germline lookup yields CDR1 SGDLS and CDR2 YYNGEE. The source of this sequence is a man aged 18 to 30 who had recovered from COVID-19. The chain has TRBV9 and TRBJ1-3; D remains unclear. The sequencing sample was made of PBMCs or T cells enriched from blood (not recorded which). The CDR3 nucleotides read TGTGCCAGCAGCGTCGGCGGTGGTGGAAACACCATATATTTT. Amino acids: CASSVGGGGNTIYF.